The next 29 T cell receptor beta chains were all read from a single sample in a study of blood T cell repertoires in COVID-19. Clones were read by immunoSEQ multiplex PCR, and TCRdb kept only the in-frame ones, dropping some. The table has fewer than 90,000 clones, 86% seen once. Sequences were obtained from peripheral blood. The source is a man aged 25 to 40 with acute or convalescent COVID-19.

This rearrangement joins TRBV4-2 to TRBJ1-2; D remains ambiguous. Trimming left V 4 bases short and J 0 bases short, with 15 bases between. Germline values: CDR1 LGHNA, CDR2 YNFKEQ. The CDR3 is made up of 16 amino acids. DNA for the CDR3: TGTGCCAGCAGCCCAGATCGGGGAAGAGCTAACTATGGCTACACCTTC. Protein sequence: CASSPDRGRANYGYTF.

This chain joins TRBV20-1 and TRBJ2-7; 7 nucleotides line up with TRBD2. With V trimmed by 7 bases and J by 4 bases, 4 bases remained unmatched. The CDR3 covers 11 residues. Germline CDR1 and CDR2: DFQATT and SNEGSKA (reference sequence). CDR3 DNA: TGCAGTGTTGCGGGAGTATACGAGCAGTACTTC. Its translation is CSVAGVYEQYF.

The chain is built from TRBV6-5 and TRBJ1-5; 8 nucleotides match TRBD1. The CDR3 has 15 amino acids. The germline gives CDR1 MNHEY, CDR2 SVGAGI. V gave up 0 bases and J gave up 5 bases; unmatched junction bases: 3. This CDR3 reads CASSYSRTGHQPQHF. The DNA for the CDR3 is TGTGCCAGCAGTTACTCAAGGACAGGGCATCAGCCCCAGCATTTT.

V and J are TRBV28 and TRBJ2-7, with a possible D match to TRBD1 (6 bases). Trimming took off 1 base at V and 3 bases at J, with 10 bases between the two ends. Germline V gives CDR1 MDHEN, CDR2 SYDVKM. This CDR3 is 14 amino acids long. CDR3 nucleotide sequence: TGTGCCAGCAGTTTATCAGGGGCTCACTACGAGCAGTACTTC. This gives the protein CASSLSGAHYEQYF.

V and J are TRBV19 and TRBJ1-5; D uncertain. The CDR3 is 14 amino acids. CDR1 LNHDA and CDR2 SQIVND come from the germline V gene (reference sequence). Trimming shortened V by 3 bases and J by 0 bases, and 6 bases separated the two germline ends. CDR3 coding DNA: TGTGCCAGTAGTATCCGTCGTAGCAATCAGCCCCAGCATTTT. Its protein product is CASSIRRSNQPQHF. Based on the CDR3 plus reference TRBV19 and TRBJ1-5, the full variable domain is DGGITQSPKYLFRKEGQNVTLSCEQNLNHDAMYWYRQDPGQGLRLIYYSQIVNDFQKGDIAEGYSVSREKKESFPLTVTSAQKNPTAFYLCASSIRRSNQPQHFGDGTRLSIL.

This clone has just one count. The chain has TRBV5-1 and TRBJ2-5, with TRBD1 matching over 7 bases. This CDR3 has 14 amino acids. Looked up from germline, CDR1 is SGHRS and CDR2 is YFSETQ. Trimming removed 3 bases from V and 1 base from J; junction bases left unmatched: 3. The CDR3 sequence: CASSSGQPQETQYF. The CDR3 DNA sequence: TGCGCCAGCAGCTCGGGACAGCCCCAAGAGACCCAGTACTTC. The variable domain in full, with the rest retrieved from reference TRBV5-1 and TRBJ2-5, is KAGVTQTPRYLIKTRGQQVTLSCSPISGHRSVSWYQQTPGQGLQFLFEYFSETQRNKGNFPGRFSGRQFSNSRSEMNVSTLELGDSALYLCASSSGQPQETQYFGPGTRLLVL.

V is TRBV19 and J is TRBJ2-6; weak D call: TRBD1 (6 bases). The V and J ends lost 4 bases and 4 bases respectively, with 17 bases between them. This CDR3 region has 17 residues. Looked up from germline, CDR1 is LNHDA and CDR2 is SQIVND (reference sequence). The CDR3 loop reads CASSTGRGTSGANVLTF. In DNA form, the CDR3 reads TGTGCCAGTAGTACCGGCAGGGGAACCTCCGGGGCCAACGTCCTGACTTTC.

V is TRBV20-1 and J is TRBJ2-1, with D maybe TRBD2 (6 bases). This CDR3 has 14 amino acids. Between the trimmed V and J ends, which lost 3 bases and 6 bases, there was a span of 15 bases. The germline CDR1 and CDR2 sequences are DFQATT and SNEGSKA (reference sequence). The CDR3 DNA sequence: TGCAGTGCTAGTAGGAGGGCGACTCGCAATGAGCAGTTCTTC. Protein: CSASRRATRNEQFF.

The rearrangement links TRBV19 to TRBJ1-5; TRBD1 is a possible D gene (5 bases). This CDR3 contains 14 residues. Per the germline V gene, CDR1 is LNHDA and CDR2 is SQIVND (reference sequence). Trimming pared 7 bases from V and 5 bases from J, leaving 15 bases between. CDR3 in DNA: TGTGCCAGTATTACGCGGGCGGGGCATCAGCCCCAGCATTTT. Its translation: CASITRAGHQPQHF.

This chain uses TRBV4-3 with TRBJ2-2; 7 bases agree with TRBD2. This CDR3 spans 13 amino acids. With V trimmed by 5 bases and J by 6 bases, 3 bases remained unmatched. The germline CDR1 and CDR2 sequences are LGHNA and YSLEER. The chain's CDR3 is CASSNREAGELFF. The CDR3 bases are TGCGCCAGCAGCAATCGGGAGGCCGGGGAGCTGTTTTTT.

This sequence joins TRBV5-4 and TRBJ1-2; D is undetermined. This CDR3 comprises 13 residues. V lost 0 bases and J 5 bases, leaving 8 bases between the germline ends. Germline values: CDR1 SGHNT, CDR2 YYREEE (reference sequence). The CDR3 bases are TGTGCCAGCAGCTTGGAAGTTGAGTATGGCTACACCTTC. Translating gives CASSLEVEYGYTF.

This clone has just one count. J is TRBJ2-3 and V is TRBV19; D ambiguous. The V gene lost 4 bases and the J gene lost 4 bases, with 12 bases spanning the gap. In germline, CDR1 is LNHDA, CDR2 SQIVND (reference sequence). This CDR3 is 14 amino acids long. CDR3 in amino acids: CASSNADFADTQYF. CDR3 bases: TGTGCCAGTAGTAATGCGGATTTCGCAGATACGCAGTATTTT.

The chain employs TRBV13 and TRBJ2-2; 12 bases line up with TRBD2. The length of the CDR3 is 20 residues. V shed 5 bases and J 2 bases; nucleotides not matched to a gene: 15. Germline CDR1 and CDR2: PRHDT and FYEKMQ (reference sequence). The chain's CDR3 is CASSPTLLAGGIRNTGELFF. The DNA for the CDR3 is TGTGCCAGCAGCCCCACCCTCCTAGCGGGAGGGATAAGAAACACCGGGGAGCTGTTTTTT. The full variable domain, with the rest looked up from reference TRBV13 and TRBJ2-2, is AAGVIQSPRHLIKEKRETATLKCYPIPRHDTVYWYQQGPGQDPQFLISFYEKMQSDKGSIPDRFSAQQFSDYHSELNMSSLELGDSALYFCASSPTLLAGGIRNTGELFFGEGSRLTVL.

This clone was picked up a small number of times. The CDR3 is CASSLGQVYEQYF. DNA for the CDR3: TGTGCCAGCAGCTTAGGGCAAGTCTACGAGCAGTACTTC. J is TRBJ2-7 and V is TRBV7-8, with no clear D. This CDR3 is 13 amino acids long. The germline CDR1 and CDR2 sequences are SGHVS and FQNEAQ. The ends were cut back, 1 base at V and 3 bases at J, with 7 bases in the middle.

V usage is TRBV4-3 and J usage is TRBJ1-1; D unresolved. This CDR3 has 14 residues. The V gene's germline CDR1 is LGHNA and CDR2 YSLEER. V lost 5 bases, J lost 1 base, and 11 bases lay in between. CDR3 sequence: CASSSGSENTEAFF. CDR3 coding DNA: TGCGCCAGCAGCTCGGGGTCAGAGAACACTGAAGCTTTCTTT.

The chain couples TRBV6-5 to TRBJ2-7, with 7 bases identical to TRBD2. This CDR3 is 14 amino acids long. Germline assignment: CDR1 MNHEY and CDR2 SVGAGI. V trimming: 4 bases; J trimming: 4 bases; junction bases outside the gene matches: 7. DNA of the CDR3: TGTGCCAGCAGTTTGGACCCAGCGGGATACGAGCAGTACTTC. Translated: CASSLDPAGYEQYF.

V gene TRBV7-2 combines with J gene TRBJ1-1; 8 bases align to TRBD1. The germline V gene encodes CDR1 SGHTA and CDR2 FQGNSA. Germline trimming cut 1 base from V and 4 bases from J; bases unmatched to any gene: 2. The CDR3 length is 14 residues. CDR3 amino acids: CASSLEQGVTEAFF. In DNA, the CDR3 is TGTGCCAGCAGCTTAGAACAGGGGGTCACTGAAGCTTTCTTT.

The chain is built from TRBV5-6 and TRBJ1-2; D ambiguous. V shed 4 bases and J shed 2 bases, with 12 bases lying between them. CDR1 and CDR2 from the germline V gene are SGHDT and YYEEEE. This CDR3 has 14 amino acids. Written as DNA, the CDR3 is TGTGCCAGCAGCATACCGGGTCTCAACTATGGCTACACCTTC. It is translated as CASSIPGLNYGYTF. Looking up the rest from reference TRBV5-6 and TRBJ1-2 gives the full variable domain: DAGVTQSPTHLIKTRGQQVTLRCSPKSGHDTVSWYQQALGQGPQFIFQYYEEEERQRGNFPDRFSGHQFPNYSSELNVNALLLGDSALYLCASSIPGLNYGYTFGSGTRLTVV.

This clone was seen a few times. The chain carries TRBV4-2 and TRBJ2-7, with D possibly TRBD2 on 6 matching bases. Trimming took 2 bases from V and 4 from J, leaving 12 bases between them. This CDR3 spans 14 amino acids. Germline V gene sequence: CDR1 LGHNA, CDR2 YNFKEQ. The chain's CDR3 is CASSQTGAGYEQYF. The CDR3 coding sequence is TGTGCCAGCAGCCAAACGGGAGCTGGTTACGAGCAGTACTTC.

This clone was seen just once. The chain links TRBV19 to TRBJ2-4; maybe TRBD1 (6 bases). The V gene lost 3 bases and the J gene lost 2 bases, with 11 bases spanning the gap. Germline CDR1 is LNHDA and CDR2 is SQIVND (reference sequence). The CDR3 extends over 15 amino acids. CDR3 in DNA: TGTGCCAGTAGTATTACAGGGATAACCAAAAACATTCAGTACTTC. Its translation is CASSITGITKNIQYF.

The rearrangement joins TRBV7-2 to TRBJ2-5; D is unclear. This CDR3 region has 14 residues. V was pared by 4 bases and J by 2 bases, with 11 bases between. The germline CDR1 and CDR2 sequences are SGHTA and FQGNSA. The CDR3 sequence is CASSSPPLQETQYF. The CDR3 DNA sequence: TGTGCCAGCAGCTCCCCTCCGCTACAAGAGACCCAGTACTTC.

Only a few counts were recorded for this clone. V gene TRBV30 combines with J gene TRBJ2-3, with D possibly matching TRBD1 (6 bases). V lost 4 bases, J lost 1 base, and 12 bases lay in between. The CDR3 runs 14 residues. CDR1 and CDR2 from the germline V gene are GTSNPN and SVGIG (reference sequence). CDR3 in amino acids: CAWNGGARTDTQYF. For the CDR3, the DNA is TGTGCCTGGAATGGGGGCGCGCGCACAGATACGCAGTATTTT.

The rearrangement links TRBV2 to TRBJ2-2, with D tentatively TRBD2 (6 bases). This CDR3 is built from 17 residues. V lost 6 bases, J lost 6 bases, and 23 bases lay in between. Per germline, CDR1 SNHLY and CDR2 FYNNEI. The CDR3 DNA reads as TGTGCCAGCAGGGACCGAAGCGGGCAATTCAACTCCGGGGAGCTGTTTTTT. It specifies CASRDRSGQFNSGELFF.

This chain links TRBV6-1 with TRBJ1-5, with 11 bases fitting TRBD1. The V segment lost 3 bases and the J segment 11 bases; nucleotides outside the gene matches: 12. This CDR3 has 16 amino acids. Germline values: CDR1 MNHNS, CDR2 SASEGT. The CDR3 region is CASSDGGGTGGETQHF. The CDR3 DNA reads TGTGCCAGCAGTGACGGGGGCGGGACAGGGGGTGAAACCCAGCATTTT.

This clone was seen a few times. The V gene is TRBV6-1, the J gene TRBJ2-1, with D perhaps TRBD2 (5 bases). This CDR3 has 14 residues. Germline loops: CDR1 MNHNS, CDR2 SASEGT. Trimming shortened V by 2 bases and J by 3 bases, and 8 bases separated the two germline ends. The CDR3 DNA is TGTGCCAGCAGTGAACGGGGAGTCTACAATGAGCAGTTCTTC. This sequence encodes CASSERGVYNEQFF.

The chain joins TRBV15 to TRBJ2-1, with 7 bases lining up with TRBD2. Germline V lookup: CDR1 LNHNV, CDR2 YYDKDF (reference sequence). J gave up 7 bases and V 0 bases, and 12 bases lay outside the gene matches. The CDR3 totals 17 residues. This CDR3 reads CATSRDLGGSLLNEQFF. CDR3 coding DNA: TGTGCCACCAGCAGAGATCTTGGCGGGAGTCTTCTAAATGAGCAGTTCTTC. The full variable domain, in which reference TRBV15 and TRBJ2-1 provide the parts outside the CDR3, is DAMVIQNPRYQVTQFGKPVTLSCSQTLNHNVMYWYQQKSSQAPKLLFHYYDKDFNNEADTPDNFQSRRPNTSFCFLDIRSPGLGDTAMYLCATSRDLGGSLLNEQFFGPGTRLTVL.

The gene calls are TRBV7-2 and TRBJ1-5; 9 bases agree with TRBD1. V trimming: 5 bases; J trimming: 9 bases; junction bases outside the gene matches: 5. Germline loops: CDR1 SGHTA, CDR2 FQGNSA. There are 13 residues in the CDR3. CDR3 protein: CASSPGTGSPQHF. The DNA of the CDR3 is TGTGCCAGCAGCCCAGGGACAGGGTCGCCCCAGCATTTT.

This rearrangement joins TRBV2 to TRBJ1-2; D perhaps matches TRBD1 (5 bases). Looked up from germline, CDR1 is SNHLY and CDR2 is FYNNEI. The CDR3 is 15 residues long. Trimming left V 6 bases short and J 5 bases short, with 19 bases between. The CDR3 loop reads CASREKPGLSYGYTF. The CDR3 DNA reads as TGTGCCAGCAGGGAGAAACCGGGACTCTCGTATGGCTACACCTTC.

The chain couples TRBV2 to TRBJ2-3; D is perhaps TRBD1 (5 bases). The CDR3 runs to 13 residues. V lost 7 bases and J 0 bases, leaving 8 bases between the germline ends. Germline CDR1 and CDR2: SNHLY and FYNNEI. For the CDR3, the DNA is TGTGCCAGCAAGGGGCAGAGCACAGATACGCAGTATTTT. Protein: CASKGQSTDTQYF.